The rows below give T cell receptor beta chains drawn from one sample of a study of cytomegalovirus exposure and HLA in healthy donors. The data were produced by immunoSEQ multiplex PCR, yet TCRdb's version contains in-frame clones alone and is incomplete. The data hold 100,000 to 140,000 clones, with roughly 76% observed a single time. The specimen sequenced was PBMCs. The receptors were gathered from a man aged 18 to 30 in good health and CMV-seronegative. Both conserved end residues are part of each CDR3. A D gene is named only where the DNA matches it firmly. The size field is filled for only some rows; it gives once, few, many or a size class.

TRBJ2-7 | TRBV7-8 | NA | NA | TGTGCCAGCAGCACAAGACGGGGGGCCCTCTCCTACGAGCAGTACTTC | CASSTRRGALSYEQYF
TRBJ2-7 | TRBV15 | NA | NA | TGTGCCACCAGCCCCCACCGTGGCGGTGGGGAGCAGTACTTC | CATSPHRGGGEQYF
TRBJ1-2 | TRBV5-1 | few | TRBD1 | TGCGCCAGCAGCTTGGGAGACAGGGGAGTAGCCTATGGCTACACCTTC | CASSLGDRGVAYGYTF
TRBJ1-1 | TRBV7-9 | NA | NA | TGTGCCAGCAGCCATTTGGACAGATCGAACACTGAAGCTTTCTTT | CASSHLDRSNTEAFF
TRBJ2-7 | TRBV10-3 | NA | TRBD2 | TGTGCCATCAGTGGATTAGCGGGGGGGCAGGACGAGCAGTACTTC | CAISGLAGGQDEQYF
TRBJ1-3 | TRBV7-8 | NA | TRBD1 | TGTGCCAGCAGCCCTAGAACAGGGGCTGGAAACACCATATATTTT | CASSPRTGAGNTIYF
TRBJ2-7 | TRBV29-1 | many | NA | TGCAGCGTTGAGGAGGCCGGCTACGAGCAGTACTTC | CSVEEAGYEQYF
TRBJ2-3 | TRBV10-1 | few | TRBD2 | TGCGCCAGCAGTGAGTCGAGGGGACTAGCGGGGGTACGCACAGATACGCAGTATTTT | CASSESRGLAGVRTDTQYF
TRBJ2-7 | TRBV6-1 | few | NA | TGTGCCAGCAGTGAAATGGCAGGGGGGTCCTACGAGCAGTACTTC | CASSEMAGGSYEQYF
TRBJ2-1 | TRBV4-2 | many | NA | TGTGCCAGCAGCCCCCTCGGCAGGGGAAGGTACAATGAGCAGTTCTTC | CASSPLGRGRYNEQFF
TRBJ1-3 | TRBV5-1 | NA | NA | TGCGCCAGCAGCGGGGCAGGAGGGGCTGGAAACACCATATATTTT | CASSGAGGAGNTIYF
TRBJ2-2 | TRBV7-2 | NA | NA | TGTGCCAGCAGCTTGGTAGGGGCCCCGAACACCGGGGAGCTGTTTTTT | CASSLVGAPNTGELFF
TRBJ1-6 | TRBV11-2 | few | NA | TGTGCCAGCAGCTTATTCCCGGGGAGGGATTCACCCCTCCACTTT | CASSLFPGRDSPLHF
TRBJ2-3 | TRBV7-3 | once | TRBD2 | TGTGCCAGCAGCTTAGCTCGGGAGCGGGGGGTCACAGATACGCAGTATTTT | CASSLARERGVTDTQYF
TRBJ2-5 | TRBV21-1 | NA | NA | TGTGCCAGCAGGTTCACCTTACGGGACAGGGAGGAGACCCAGTACTTC | CASRFTLRDREETQYF
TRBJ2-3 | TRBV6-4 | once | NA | TGTGCCAGCAGTAGCGGGAGCACAGATACGCAGTATTTT | CASSSGSTDTQYF
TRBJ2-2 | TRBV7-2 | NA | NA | TGTGCCAGCAGCTTAGTTGTACAGCACACCGGGGAGCTGTTTTTT | CASSLVVQHTGELFF
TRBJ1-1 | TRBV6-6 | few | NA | TGTGCCAGCAGTTACGGCAGGGCTGAAGCTTTCTTT | CASSYGRAEAFF
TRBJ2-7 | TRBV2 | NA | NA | TGTGCCAGCAGTGAATCAACGTTGACTTACGAGCAGTACTTC | CASSESTLTYEQYF
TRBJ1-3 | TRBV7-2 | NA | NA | TGTGCCAGCAGTTCGTCCTTTGGAAACACCATATATTTT | CASSSSFGNTIYF
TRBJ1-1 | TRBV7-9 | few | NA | TGTGCCAGCACCATAACGGGGAGATCGGACACTGAAGCTTTCTTT | CASTITGRSDTEAFF
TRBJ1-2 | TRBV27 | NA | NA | TGTGCCAGCAGACGCACCCCGGAGGGGGGCTACACCTTC | CASRRTPEGGYTF
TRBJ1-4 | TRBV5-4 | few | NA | TGTGCCAGCAGCCCGACGGGTAATGAAAAACTGTTTTTT | CASSPTGNEKLFF
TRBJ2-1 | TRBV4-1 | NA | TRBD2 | TGCGCCAGCAGCCAAGATGAGAGCGGGGGGAACCAATACAATGAGCAGTTCTTC | CASSQDESGGNQYNEQFF
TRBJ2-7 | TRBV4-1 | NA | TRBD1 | TGCGCCAGCAGCCCACAGGGGGCCCCCTACGAGCAGTACTTC | CASSPQGAPYEQYF
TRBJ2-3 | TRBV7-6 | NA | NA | TGTGCCAGCAGTCTGTCGAACTTGCGCACAGATACGCAGTATTTT | CASSLSNLRTDTQYF
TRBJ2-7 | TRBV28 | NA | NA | TGTGCCAGCCGCAGGGCCTACGAGCAGTACTTC | CASRRAYEQYF
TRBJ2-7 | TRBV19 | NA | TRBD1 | TGTGCCAGTAGTATGCTGGGACAGGGTGCCTACGAGCAGTACTTC | CASSMLGQGAYEQYF
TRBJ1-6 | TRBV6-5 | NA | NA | TGTGCCAGCAGTTACTCGTTCAGGGGAGATTCACCCCTCCACTTT | CASSYSFRGDSPLHF
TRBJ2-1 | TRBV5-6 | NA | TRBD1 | TGTGCCAGCAGCTTGGGGGGACAGGGGTCGGGTCACCAATTCTTC | CASSLGGQGSGHQFF
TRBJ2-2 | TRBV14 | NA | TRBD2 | TGTGCCAGCAGCCAAGTTCAAGCGGGGACCGGGGAGCTGTTTTTT | CASSQVQAGTGELFF
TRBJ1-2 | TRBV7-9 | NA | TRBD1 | TGTGCCAGCAGCTTAGGACAGGGAGTGGGTAGCGGCTACACCTTC | CASSLGQGVGSGYTF
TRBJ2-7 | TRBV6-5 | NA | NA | TGTGCCAGCAGTTCGACTGGTACCCCCTACAACGAGCAGTACTTC | CASSSTGTPYNEQYF
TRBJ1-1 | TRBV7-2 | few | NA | TGTGCCAGCAGCACACAGGGTTACACTGAAGCTTTCTTT | CASSTQGYTEAFF
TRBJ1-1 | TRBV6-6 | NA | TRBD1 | TGTGCCAGCAGTCTTGGACAGGGAGCCATGAACACTGAAGCTTTCTTT | CASSLGQGAMNTEAFF
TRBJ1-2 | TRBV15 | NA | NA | TGTGCCACCAGCAGTGGTGGGTATAACTATGGCTACCCCTTC | CATSSGGYNYGYPF
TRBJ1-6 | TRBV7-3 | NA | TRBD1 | TGTGCCAGCAGCTTAGGCGCCGGGACAGGGAATTCACCCCTCCACTTT | CASSLGAGTGNSPLHF
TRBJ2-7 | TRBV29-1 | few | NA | TGCAGCGTTCCTATTTTTGGGTCTAGGGGTAACGAGCAGTACTTC | CSVPIFGSRGNEQYF
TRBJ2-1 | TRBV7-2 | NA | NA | TGTGCCAGCAGCCTCCGCGGGTGGGGTGAGCAGTTCTTC | CASSLRGWGEQFF
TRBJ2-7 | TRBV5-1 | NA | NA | TGCGCCAGCAGCTCGGCGGCCAACTCCTACGAGCAGTACTTC | CASSSAANSYEQYF
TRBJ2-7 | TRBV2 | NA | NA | TGTGCCAGCAGTGTACCGCAGGCGTCAGGCTACGAGCAGTACTTC | CASSVPQASGYEQYF
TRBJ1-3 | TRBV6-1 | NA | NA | TGTGCCAGCAGAAGACGGGTCTCTGGAAACACCATATATTTT | CASRRRVSGNTIYF
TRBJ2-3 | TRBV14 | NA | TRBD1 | TGTGCCAGCAGCCAAGTTGAGACAGGGTTTGCAGATACGCAGTATTTT | CASSQVETGFADTQYF
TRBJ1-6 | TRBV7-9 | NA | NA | TGTGCCACCGAGCCAGGATCACCCCTCCACTTT | CATEPGSPLHF
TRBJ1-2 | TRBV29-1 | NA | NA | TGCAGCGTTGATGGTCTAGACAGTACGACTAACTATGGCTACACCTTC | CSVDGLDSTTNYGYTF
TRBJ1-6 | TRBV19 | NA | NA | TGTGCCAGTAGCGAGACAGGAAACTATAATTCACCCCTCCACTTT | CASSETGNYNSPLHF
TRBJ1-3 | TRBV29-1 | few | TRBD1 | TGCAGCGTTGAAGAGCGAGGAGGGGGCGCGGATGTTGGAAACACCATATATTTT | CSVEERGGGADVGNTIYF
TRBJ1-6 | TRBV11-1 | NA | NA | TGTGCCAGCAGCTTAGATAGAAATTCACCCCTCCACTTT | CASSLDRNSPLHF
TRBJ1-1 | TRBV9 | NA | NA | TGTGCCAGCAGCGTAGCTGGGGCGGACACTGAAGCTTTCTTT | CASSVAGADTEAFF
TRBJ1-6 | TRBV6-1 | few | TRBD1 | TGTGCCAGCAGTGAAGGCAGGGGGCTCTACTCACCCCTCCACTTT | CASSEGRGLYSPLHF
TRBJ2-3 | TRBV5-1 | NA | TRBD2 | TGCGCCAGCAGCCTTAGCGGGAATACGCAGTATTTT | CASSLSGNTQYF
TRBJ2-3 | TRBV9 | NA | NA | TGTGCCAGCAGCGTAGTCGGGGTGAGCACAGATACGCAGTATTTT | CASSVVGVSTDTQYF